The clone carrying this T cell receptor beta chain was seen only a few times. Its antigen is still unknown. Trimming stripped 2 bases from V and 2 bases from J, with 6 bases between. The CDR3 totals 14 residues. The germline gives CDR1 MNHEY, CDR2 SVGEGT. The sample is drawn from a study of response to subunit inactivated influenza vaccine. Study-level points and caveats: A suggestion made by the authors is that each seasonal influenza vaccination recruits few new T cells.

Each CDR3 protein is one row after TCRdb ran MiXCR on the RT-PCR reads. The sample contains roughly 760,000 distinct CDR3 sequences, 21% of which appear only once. The sequencing here drew on PBMCs from blood, taken more than 4 days after vaccination. V gene TRBV6-2 or TRBV6-3 combines with J gene TRBJ2-2; unclear D gene. The TCR sequence derives from a man aged 50-60 years who received an inactivated influenza vaccine. For the CDR3, the DNA is TGTGCCAGCAGTTACGTCAGCAACACCGGGGAGCTGTTTTTT. It yields the protein CASSYVSNTGELFF.